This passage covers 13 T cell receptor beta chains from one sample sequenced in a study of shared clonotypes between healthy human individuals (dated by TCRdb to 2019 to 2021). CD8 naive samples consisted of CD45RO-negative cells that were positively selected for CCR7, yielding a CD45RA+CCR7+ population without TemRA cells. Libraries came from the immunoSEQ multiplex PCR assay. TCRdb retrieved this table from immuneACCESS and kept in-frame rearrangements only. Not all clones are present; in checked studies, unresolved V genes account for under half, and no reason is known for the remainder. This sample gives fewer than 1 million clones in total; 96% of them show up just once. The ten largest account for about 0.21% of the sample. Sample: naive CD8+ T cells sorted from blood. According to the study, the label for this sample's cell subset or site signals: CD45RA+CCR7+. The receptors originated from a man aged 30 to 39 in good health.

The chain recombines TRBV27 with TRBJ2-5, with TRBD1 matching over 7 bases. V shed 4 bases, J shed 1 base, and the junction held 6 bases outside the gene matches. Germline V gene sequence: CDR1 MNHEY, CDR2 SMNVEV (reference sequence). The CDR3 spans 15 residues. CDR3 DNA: TGTGCCAGCAGTTCATTAGGGACAGCCCAAGAGACCCAGTACTTC. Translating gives CASSSLGTAQETQYF.

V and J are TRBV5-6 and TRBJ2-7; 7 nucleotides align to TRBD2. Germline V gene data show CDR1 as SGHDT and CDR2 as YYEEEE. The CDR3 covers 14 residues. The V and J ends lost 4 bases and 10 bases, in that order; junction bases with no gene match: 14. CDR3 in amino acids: CASSPLGGALEQYF. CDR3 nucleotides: TGTGCCAGCAGCCCCTTGGGAGGGGCACTGGAACAGTACTTC.

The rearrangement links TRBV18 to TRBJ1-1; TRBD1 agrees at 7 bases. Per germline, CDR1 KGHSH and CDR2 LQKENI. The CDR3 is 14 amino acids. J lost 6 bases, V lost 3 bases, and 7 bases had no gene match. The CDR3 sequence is CASSPFRGLSEAFF. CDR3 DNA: TGTGCCAGCTCACCGTTTAGGGGGCTGTCTGAAGCTTTCTTT.

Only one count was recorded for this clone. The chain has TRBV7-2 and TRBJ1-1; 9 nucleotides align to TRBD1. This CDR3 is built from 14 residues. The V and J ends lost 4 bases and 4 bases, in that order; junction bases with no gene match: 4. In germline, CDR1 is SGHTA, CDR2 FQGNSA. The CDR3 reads CASSWDREGTEAFF. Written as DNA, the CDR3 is TGTGCCAGCAGCTGGGACAGGGAAGGCACTGAAGCTTTCTTT.

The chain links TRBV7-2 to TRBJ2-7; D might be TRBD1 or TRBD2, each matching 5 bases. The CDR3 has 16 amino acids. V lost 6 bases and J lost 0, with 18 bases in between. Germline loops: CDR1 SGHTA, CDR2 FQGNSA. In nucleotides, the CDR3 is TGTGCCAGCAGTTCAGTCCGGGACGGAAGCTCCTACGAGCAGTACTTC. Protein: CASSSVRDGSSYEQYF.

Here the CDR3 reads CASSYMERFTNYGYTF. CDR3 nucleotides: TGTGCCAGCAGTTACATGGAGCGGTTCACTAACTATGGCTACACCTTC. The rearrangement joins TRBV6-5 to TRBJ1-2; D not certain. Trimming removed 2 bases from V and 0 bases from J, with 13 bases in between. The CDR3 extends over 16 amino acids. Looked up from germline, CDR1 is MNHEY and CDR2 is SVGAGI.

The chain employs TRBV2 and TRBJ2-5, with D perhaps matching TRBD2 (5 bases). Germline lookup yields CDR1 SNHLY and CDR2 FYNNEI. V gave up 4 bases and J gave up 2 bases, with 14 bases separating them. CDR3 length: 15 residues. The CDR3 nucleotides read TGTGCCAGCAGTGCAGCCGCTAGCATTCAAGAGACCCAGTACTTC. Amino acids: CASSAAASIQETQYF.

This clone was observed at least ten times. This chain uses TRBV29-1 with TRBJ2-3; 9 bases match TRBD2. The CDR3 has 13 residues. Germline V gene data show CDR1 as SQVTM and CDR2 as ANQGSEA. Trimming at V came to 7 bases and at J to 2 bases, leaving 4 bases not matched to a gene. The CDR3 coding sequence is TGCAGCGGGCTAGCGGGAACCACAGATACGCAGTATTTT. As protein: CSGLAGTTDTQYF.

In DNA, the CDR3 is TGTGCCAGCTCACCTTTAGGGGGTAGCGGGAGTGGGTTGTACGAGCAGTACTTC. This codes for CASSPLGGSGSGLYEQYF. V and J are TRBV27 and TRBJ2-7; TRBD2 matches at 9 bases. Germline lookup yields CDR1 MNHEY and CDR2 SMNVEV (reference sequence). The CDR3 spans 18 residues. The J segment lost 4 bases and the V segment lost 8 bases, leaving 21 bases of the junction unmatched.

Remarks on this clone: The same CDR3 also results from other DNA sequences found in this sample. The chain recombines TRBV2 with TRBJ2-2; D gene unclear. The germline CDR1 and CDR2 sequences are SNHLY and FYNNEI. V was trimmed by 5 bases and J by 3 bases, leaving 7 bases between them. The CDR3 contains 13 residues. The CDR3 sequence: CASSRPYTGELFF. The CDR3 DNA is TGTGCCAGCAGTAGGCCTTACACCGGGGAGCTGTTTTTT.

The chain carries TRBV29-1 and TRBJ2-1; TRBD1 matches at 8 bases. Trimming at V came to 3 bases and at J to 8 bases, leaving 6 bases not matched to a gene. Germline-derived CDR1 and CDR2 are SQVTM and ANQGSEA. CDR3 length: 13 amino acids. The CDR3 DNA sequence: TGCAGCGTTGACTGGCAGGGGGCGTATGAGCAGTTCTTC. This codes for CSVDWQGAYEQFF.

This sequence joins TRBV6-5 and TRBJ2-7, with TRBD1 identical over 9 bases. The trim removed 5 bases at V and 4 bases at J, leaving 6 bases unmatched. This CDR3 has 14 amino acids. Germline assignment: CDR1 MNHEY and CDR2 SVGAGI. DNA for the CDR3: TGTGCCAGCAGTCCGGGACAGGGATTATACGAGCAGTACTTC. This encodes CASSPGQGLYEQYF.

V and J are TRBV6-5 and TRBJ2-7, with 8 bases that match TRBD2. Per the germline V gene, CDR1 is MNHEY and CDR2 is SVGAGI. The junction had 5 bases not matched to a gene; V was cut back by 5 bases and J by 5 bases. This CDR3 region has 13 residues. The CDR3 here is CASSPSGSNEQYF. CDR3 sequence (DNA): TGTGCCAGCAGTCCGAGCGGGAGTAACGAGCAGTACTTC.